One and the same sample provided the 22 T cell receptor beta chains below, sequenced in a study of early T cells in non-severe SARS-CoV-2 infection. One entry per CDR3 protein results from TCRdb running MiXCR on the 5' RACE reads. The sample gives some 52,000 distinct CDR3 sequences, 8% to 10% of which show up once; around 9.4% is in the top ten. Material for sequencing was whole blood. These receptors all come from an adult who was a healthcare worker with PCR-confirmed SARS-CoV-2 infection or an uninfected control (not recorded which).

V gene TRBV30 combines with J gene TRBJ2-3; D might be TRBD2 (5 bases). The germline V gene encodes CDR1 GTSNPN and CDR2 SVGIG (reference sequence). V was pared by 4 bases and J by 5 bases, with 13 bases between. CDR3 length: 13 amino acids. The CDR3 here is CAWTRGSVDTQYF. The CDR3 nucleotides read TGTGCCTGGACGCGAGGGAGCGTAGATACGCAGTATTTT.

This clonotype was detected ten times or more. For the CDR3, the DNA is TGCGCCAGCAGCCGGGAGGGAGGTGCAGATACGCAGTATTTT. Translation gives CASSREGGADTQYF. This sequence joins TRBV4-3 and TRBJ2-3, with 7 nucleotides matching TRBD2. Germline V lookup: CDR1 LGHNA, CDR2 YSLEER. The CDR3 length is 14 residues. Trimming took 4 bases from V and 4 from J; bases not matched to a gene: 5.

In this sample, this clonotype turned up a few times. The V gene is TRBV18, the J gene TRBJ2-5, with D possibly matching TRBD2 (6 bases). Trimming took off 8 bases at V and 2 bases at J, with 12 bases between the two ends. This CDR3 region has 13 residues. CDR1 is KGHSH, CDR2 LQKENI, per germline. The CDR3: CASKGTEQETQYF. CDR3 sequence (DNA): TGTGCCAGCAAGGGGACTGAGCAAGAGACCCAGTACTTC.

The V and J genes are TRBV7-3 and TRBJ2-3, with D unresolved. CDR3 length equals 13 residues. Trimming left V 5 bases short and J 4 bases short, with 10 bases between. Per germline, CDR1 SGHTA and CDR2 FQGTGA. The CDR3 coding sequence is TGTGCCAGCAGCCCCGCCGTGGCAGATACGCAGTATTTT. Translated: CASSPAVADTQYF.

The rearrangement links TRBV3-1 to TRBJ2-3, with a weak D call TRBD2 (6 bases). CDR3 size: 14 residues. Trimming took off 4 bases at V and 4 bases at J, with 12 bases between the two ends. CDR1 LGHDT and CDR2 YNNKEL come from the germline V gene (reference sequence). The CDR3 here is CASSPLLASDTQYF. CDR3 nucleotides: TGTGCCAGCAGCCCTCTACTAGCTTCAGATACGCAGTATTTT.

This clonotype was counted many times. The chain uses TRBV11-2 and TRBJ2-7, with TRBD1 matching 9 bases. Germline loops: CDR1 SGHAT, CDR2 FQNNGV. V lost 4 bases to trimming and J lost 7 bases; unmatched junction nucleotides: 8. The CDR3 consists of 14 residues. CDR3 DNA: TGTGCCAGCAGCTATGACAGGGGGAGTAAAGAGCAGTACTTC. Protein sequence: CASSYDRGSKEQYF.

This clonotype was recorded a few times. The chain combines TRBV28 with TRBJ1-5; D not resolved. Germline V gene lookup returns CDR1 MDHEN and CDR2 SYDVKM. The CDR3 length is 13 residues. Trimming took 2 bases from V and 4 from J, leaving 6 bases between them. The CDR3 reads CASSLAENQPQHF. The CDR3 DNA follows: TGTGCCAGCAGTTTAGCTGAGAATCAGCCCCAGCATTTT.

This clonotype was detected many times. The chain joins TRBV11-3 to TRBJ2-1; TRBD2 might be the D (6 bases). Germline lookup yields CDR1 SGHNT and CDR2 YENEEA. The ends were cut back, 5 bases at V and 0 bases at J, with 17 bases in the middle. The CDR3 spans 17 residues. CDR3 sequence (DNA): TGTGCCAGCAGCCCGCGGGACGGCTATAGCTCCTACAATGAGCAGTTCTTC. Protein product: CASSPRDGYSSYNEQFF.

Only a few counts were recorded for this clonotype. V and J are TRBV20-1 and TRBJ2-1, with TRBD2 matching 9 bases. Germline CDR1 DFQATT, CDR2 SNEGSKA (reference sequence). The CDR3 is 15 residues long. V lost 0 bases and J lost 5; bases outside the gene matches: 5. The CDR3 spells CSARDPSGGNNEQFF. CDR3 DNA: TGCAGTGCTAGAGATCCCAGCGGGGGGAACAATGAGCAGTTCTTC.

This chain connects TRBV28 to TRBJ2-2; tentative D call: TRBD1 (6 bases). CDR1 MDHEN and CDR2 SYDVKM come from the germline V gene. With 7 bases removed from V and 0 bases from J, the gap between germline ends came to 15 bases. The CDR3 contains 16 residues. CDR3 region: CASTQTGTPNTGELFF. As DNA, the CDR3 is TGTGCCAGCACCCAAACCGGGACACCGAACACCGGGGAGCTGTTTTTT.

This clonotype occurred a few times. The chain combines TRBV29-1 with TRBJ2-7; 8 bases map to TRBD2. This CDR3 contains 14 residues. V was pared by 2 bases and J by 6 bases, with 9 bases of the junction left unmatched. Germline V gene data show CDR1 as SQVTM and CDR2 as ANQGSEA. This CDR3 is CSVETGLGIREQYF. In nucleotides, the CDR3 is TGCAGCGTTGAAACGGGACTAGGGATCCGCGAGCAGTACTTC.

The chain uses TRBV20-1 and TRBJ2-3; D might be TRBD1 or TRBD2, each matching 5 bases. This CDR3 spans 16 amino acids. Germline V lookup: CDR1 DFQATT, CDR2 SNEGSKA (reference sequence). Trimming removed 7 bases from V and 2 bases from J, with 22 bases in between. The CDR3 DNA is TGCAGTGGTTCCGGGGCCTCGGTAGATCACACAGATACGCAGTATTTT. Translation gives CSGSGASVDHTDTQYF.

The chain employs TRBV4-2 and TRBJ2-1; D tentatively reads TRBD1 or TRBD2 (5 bases each). CDR1 is LGHNA and CDR2 is YNFKEQ in the germline V gene. The CDR3 length is 13 residues. V was cut by 7 bases and J by 10 bases, with 17 bases left in between. The CDR3 bases are TGTGCCAGCACCCTAAGCTCGGGGCGGGAGCAGTTCTTC. Amino acid sequence: CASTLSSGREQFF.

CDR3 bases: TGTGCCAGCAGGCTGGGAGGGGGGACCCAAAATTCCTACGAGCAGTACTTC. This encodes CASRLGGGTQNSYEQYF. The chain employs TRBV12-3 or TRBV12-4 and TRBJ2-7; possible D gene TRBD2, 7 bases. The CDR3 is 17 amino acids. V lost 6 bases to trimming and J lost 1 base, with 22 bases between them.

This clonotype was counted between two and nine times. The CDR3 DNA sequence: TGTGCCAGCAGCTTGGCCCCGGAGCGGATAATGAGCAATGAGCAGTTCTTC. This gives the protein CASSLAPERIMSNEQFF. The chain is built from TRBV7-8 and TRBJ2-1; a possible D gene is TRBD2 (5 bases). Trimming left V 3 bases short and J 6 bases short, with 21 bases between. In germline, CDR1 is SGHVS, CDR2 FQNEAQ. The CDR3 loop spans 17 amino acids.

This clonotype was seen repeatedly, ten times or more. This chain connects TRBV10-1 to TRBJ1-1; a possible D gene is TRBD1 (5 bases). V lost 0 bases, J lost 11 bases, and 19 bases lay in between. CDR1 and CDR2 from the germline V gene are WNHNN and SYGVQD (reference sequence). There are 15 residues in the CDR3. This CDR3 is CASSESTGPQGNAFF. For the CDR3, the DNA is TGCGCCAGCAGTGAGTCGACCGGGCCCCAGGGTAACGCTTTCTTT.

This clonotype was found a few times. The CDR3 spells CASSGLLGQYF. CDR3 DNA: TGTGCCAGCAGTGGCCTGTTGGGGCAGTACTTC. The chain recombines TRBV6-1 with TRBJ2-7; no definite D call. This CDR3 contains 11 residues. Trimming removed 4 bases at V and 9 bases at J, with 10 bases between. Germline CDR1 reads MNHNS; CDR2 reads SASEGT.

This chain links TRBV10-3 with TRBJ2-3; TRBD2 agrees at 7 bases. The CDR3 runs 15 residues. Looked up from germline, CDR1 is ENHRY and CDR2 is SYGVKD. V lost 3 bases to trimming and J lost 0 bases; unmatched junction nucleotides: 3. The CDR3 DNA is TGTGCCATCAGTGACGTGCGGGGGAGCACAGATACGCAGTATTTT. Amino acids: CAISDVRGSTDTQYF.

This clonotype was seen repeatedly, ten times or more. The V call is TRBV10-3, the J call TRBJ2-7, with D perhaps matching TRBD1 (6 bases). Germline loops: CDR1 ENHRY, CDR2 SYGVKD. Trimming stripped 6 bases from V and 3 bases from J, with 12 bases between. The CDR3 covers 13 residues. The DNA for the CDR3 is TGTGCCATCAGGGAGGACAGCCACTACGAGCAGTACTTC. Translated: CAIREDSHYEQYF.

This clonotype was seen ten or more times. This chain joins TRBV11-1 and TRBJ2-5, with D uncertain. The CDR3 totals 14 residues. The V gene lost 1 base and the J gene lost 0 bases, with 6 bases spanning the gap. CDR1 and CDR2 from the germline V gene are SGHAT and FQDESV (reference sequence). CDR3 in DNA: TGTGCCAGCAGCTTAGACACGTACCAAGAGACCCAGTACTTC. This encodes CASSLDTYQETQYF.

This clonotype was seen repeatedly, ten times or more. The rearrangement uses TRBV7-3 and TRBJ1-4; tentative D call: TRBD1 (5 bases). The CDR3 is 15 residues long. CDR1 SGHTA and CDR2 FQGTGA come from the germline V gene. V gave up 4 bases and J gave up 0 bases, with 9 bases separating them. The CDR3 coding sequence is TGTGCCAGCAGCTCTACAGGTTCAACTAATGAAAAACTGTTTTTT. Translating gives CASSSTGSTNEKLFF.

This clonotype was counted between two and nine times. The chain has TRBV7-9 and TRBJ1-1; D gene uncertain. This CDR3 region has 10 residues. V lost 4 bases and J lost 11, with 8 bases in between. The germline V gene has CDR1 SEHNR and CDR2 FQNEAQ (reference sequence). The CDR3 is CASSYTDAFF. In DNA, the CDR3 is TGTGCCAGCAGCTATACCGACGCTTTCTTT.